These 22 T cell receptor beta chains were sequenced from one sample in a study of T cells of healthy individuals. TCRdb analysed the 5' RACE reads with MiXCR anew, one entry per CDR3 protein. The profile shows about 63,000 distinct CDR3 sequences, around 15% of them singletons. The receptors derive from a human donor in good health.

This clonotype appeared a few times. The chain links TRBV7-2 to TRBJ1-6; tentatively, D is TRBD1 (6 bases). The CDR3 contains 14 residues. Deletions cut 1 base from V and 11 bases from J, with 12 bases between. The germline CDR1 and CDR2 sequences are SGHTA and FQGNSA. The CDR3, as DNA: TGTGCCAGCAGCTTAGGTCAGGGGTGGACACCCCTCCACTTT. Its protein is CASSLGQGWTPLHF. The variable domain in full, with the rest retrieved from reference TRBV7-2 and TRBJ1-6, is GAGVSQSPSNKVTEKGKDVELRCDPISGHTALYWYRQSLGQGLEFLIYFQGNSAPDKSGLPSDRFSAERTGGSVSTLTIQRTQQEDSAVYLCASSLGQGWTPLHFGNGTRLTVT.

This rearrangement joins TRBV7-3 to TRBJ2-5, with no clear D. Germline values: CDR1 SGHTA, CDR2 FQGTGA. The germline V and J ends were trimmed by 6 bases and 5 bases, with 16 bases remaining between them. The CDR3 runs 14 residues. The CDR3 reads CASSLSRRPETQYF. The CDR3 DNA follows: TGTGCCAGCAGTTTGAGTAGGCGTCCGGAGACCCAGTACTTC.

The V gene is TRBV11-3, the J gene TRBJ2-2; no firm D call. V lost 5 bases and J lost 5, with 18 bases in between. Germline V gene sequence: CDR1 SGHNT, CDR2 YENEEA. The CDR3 consists of 16 residues. CDR3 amino acids: CASSPRAAATTGELFF. The CDR3 DNA reads as TGTGCCAGCAGCCCACGTGCCGCGGCTACGACCGGGGAGCTGTTTTTT. Supplemented by reference TRBV11-3 and TRBJ2-2, the full variable domain reads EAGVVQSPRYKIIEKKQPVAFWCNPISGHNTLYWYLQNLGQGPELLIRYENEEAVDDSQLPKDRFSAERLKGVDSTLKIQPAELGDSAVYLCASSPRAAATTGELFFGEGSRLTVL.

This clonotype was counted ten times or more. V is TRBV20-1 and J is TRBJ1-5; 9 bases are a match to TRBD1. Per germline, CDR1 DFQATT and CDR2 SNEGSKA (reference sequence). This CDR3 is 15 amino acids long. J lost 1 base, V lost 2 bases, and 3 bases had no gene match. CDR3 residues: CSARSGTGSNQPQHF. CDR3 DNA sequence: TGCAGTGCTAGATCCGGGACAGGGAGCAATCAGCCCCAGCATTTT.

Note on this clonotype: A much larger clonotype is one base distant, so this may be a read error. The chain couples TRBV3-1 to TRBJ1-3, with D hard to call. The CDR3 consists of 13 residues. Germline CDR1 and CDR2: LGHDT and YNNKEL (reference sequence). The CDR3 sequence is CAGSQVGRNTIYF. In DNA, the CDR3 is TGTGCCGGCAGCCAAGTGGGTCGAAACACCATATATTTT.

This clonotype appeared many times. The rearrangement links TRBV7-2 to TRBJ2-1, with D hard to call. This CDR3 has 13 residues. Trimming took 2 bases from V and 7 from J, leaving 9 bases between them. CDR1 SGHTA and CDR2 FQGNSA come from the germline V gene. CDR3 amino acids: CASSLIVQNEQFF. Here the CDR3 DNA reads TGTGCCAGCAGCTTAATTGTCCAGAATGAGCAGTTCTTC.

V usage is TRBV12-3 or TRBV12-4 and J usage is TRBJ2-7, with TRBD1 matching over 8 bases. The J segment lost 2 bases and the V segment lost 5 bases, leaving 5 bases of the junction unmatched. CDR3 size: 14 residues. As DNA, the CDR3 is TGTGCCAGCAGTACCGGACAGGGACCCTACGAGCAGTACTTC. Translated, it gives CASSTGQGPYEQYF.

About this clonotype: One end of the junction fails to match germline, which may point to a read error. The V call is TRBV5-1, the J call TRBJ2-5; D may be TRBD1 (6 bases). The germline V gene encodes CDR1 SGHRS and CDR2 YFSETQ. The CDR3 contains 15 residues. Written as DNA, the CDR3 is TGCGCCAGCAGCTCGGACAGAACTGTCCAAGAGACCAAGTACTTC. Its translation: CASSSDRTVQETKYF.

Note on this clonotype: A much larger clone is a single base away; this may be a read error. V gene TRBV24-1 combines with J gene TRBJ1-5; TRBD1 might be the D (6 bases). This CDR3 comprises 16 residues. CDR1 and CDR2 (germline): KGHDR, SFDVKD. The chain's CDR3 is CVTSDSQDSFNQPQHF. As DNA, the CDR3 is TGTGTCACCAGTGATTCTCAGGACAGTTTCAATCAGCCCCAGCATTTT.

This clonotype was found many times. V gene TRBV6-1 combines with J gene TRBJ1-1, with D possibly matching TRBD1 (5 bases). Germline values: CDR1 MNHNS, CDR2 SASEGT. The CDR3 totals 12 residues. Trimming removed 5 bases from V and 8 bases from J, with 12 bases in between. DNA of the CDR3: TGTGCCAGCAGTCTACGACAGTTAGAAGCTTTCTTT. Its protein is CASSLRQLEAFF.

J is TRBJ2-2 and V is TRBV2; no clear D. There are 10 residues in the CDR3. Germline values: CDR1 SNHLY, CDR2 FYNNEI. V was clipped by 5 bases and J by 5 bases, with 0 bases between them. The CDR3 DNA follows: TGTGCCAGCAGTACCGGGGAGCTGTTTTTT. Translation: CASSTGELFF.

This clonotype has a handful of counts. The genes are TRBV12-3 or TRBV12-4 and TRBJ1-5; D ambiguous. V lost 3 bases to trimming and J lost 6 bases, with 9 bases between them. This CDR3 region has 13 residues. The CDR3 region has the DNA TGTGCCAGCAGTTTCCTCCCTCGTCAGCCCCAGCATTTT. This sequence encodes CASSFLPRQPQHF.

This clonotype ranks as medium-sized. The chain is built from TRBV28 and TRBJ2-7; tentatively, D is TRBD1 (6 bases). The CDR3 extends over 16 amino acids. Trimming left V 7 bases short and J 3 bases short, with 22 bases between. Germline lookup yields CDR1 MDHEN and CDR2 SYDVKM. CDR3 sequence (DNA): TGTGCCAGCACCCGAGCCGGGGACAACACATTCTACGAGCAGTACTTC. Encoded protein: CASTRAGDNTFYEQYF.

In its sample, this clonotype was seen many times. The V call is TRBV11-2, the J call TRBJ1-6; TRBD1 matches at 8 bases. With 4 bases clipped from V and 8 bases from J, the junction kept 13 bases outside the gene matches. The CDR3 runs to 17 residues. Germline assignment: CDR1 SGHAT and CDR2 FQNNGV. The CDR3 bases are TGTGCCAGCAGCTCGATCAGCAGGGGGCTCAGGGATTCACCCCTCCACTTT. Amino acid sequence: CASSSISRGLRDSPLHF. The full variable domain, its missing parts supplied by reference TRBV11-2 and TRBJ1-6, is EAGVAQSPRYKIIEKRQSVAFWCNPISGHATLYWYQQILGQGPKLLIQFQNNGVVDDSQLPKDRFSAERLKGVDSTLKIQPAKLEDSAVYLCASSSISRGLRDSPLHFGNGTRLTVT.

This clonotype was picked up many times. V is TRBV5-5 and J is TRBJ1-4; no reliable D call. Trimming took 0 bases from V and 0 from J, leaving 6 bases between them. Germline V gives CDR1 SGHKS, CDR2 YYEKEE (reference sequence). The CDR3 totals 15 residues. The CDR3 DNA is TGTGCCAGCAGCTTGGAGGCAACAACTAATGAAAAACTGTTTTTT. Its translation: CASSLEATTNEKLFF.

This clonotype was seen ten or more times. J is TRBJ2-3 and V is TRBV6-5; 7 bases line up with TRBD2. The CDR3 covers 15 residues. Germline assignment: CDR1 MNHEY and CDR2 SVGAGI. The V segment lost 4 bases and the J segment 2 bases; nucleotides outside the gene matches: 6. CDR3 sequence reads: CASSSERGDTDTQYF. The CDR3 DNA reads TGTGCCAGCAGTTCCGAGCGGGGCGACACAGATACGCAGTATTTT.

This clonotype was seen only a few times. The chain joins TRBV12-3 or TRBV12-4 to TRBJ1-2; tentative D call: TRBD1 (5 bases). The length of the CDR3 is 14 residues. V was trimmed by 3 bases and J by 2 bases, leaving 10 bases between them. The CDR3 is CASSFRAGNYGYTF. The DNA for the CDR3 is TGTGCCAGCAGTTTTAGGGCAGGGAACTATGGCTACACCTTC.

The rearrangement links TRBV7-2 to TRBJ2-7; 12 bases are a match to TRBD1. V shed 1 base and J 6 bases; nucleotides not matched to a gene: 4. CDR1 and CDR2 (germline): SGHTA, FQGNSA. This CDR3 is 15 amino acids long. The CDR3 DNA reads TGTGCCAGCAGCTTAGACAGGGACAGGGGGCGCGAGCAGTACTTC. The encoded protein is CASSLDRDRGREQYF. Full variable domain (outside the CDR3, taken from reference TRBV7-2 and TRBJ2-7): GAGVSQSPSNKVTEKGKDVELRCDPISGHTALYWYRQSLGQGLEFLIYFQGNSAPDKSGLPSDRFSAERTGGSVSTLTIQRTQQEDSAVYLCASSLDRDRGREQYFGPGTRLTVT.

This clonotype was detected many times. The genes are TRBV4-2 and TRBJ2-3; D is perhaps TRBD1 (5 bases). From germline, CDR1 is LGHNA and CDR2 YNFKEQ. This CDR3 region has 16 residues. V lost 1 base and J lost 2, with 13 bases in between. DNA of the CDR3: TGTGCCAGCAGCCAAGTCGAAGGGGATTCCACAGATACGCAGTATTTT. Translation: CASSQVEGDSTDTQYF.

Many counts were recorded for this clonotype. The rearrangement uses TRBV3-1 and TRBJ2-1, with D possibly being TRBD2 (6 bases). The ends were cut back, 0 bases at V and 7 bases at J, with 16 bases in the middle. Germline-derived CDR1 and CDR2 are LGHDT and YNNKEL (reference sequence). The CDR3 extends over 16 amino acids. The CDR3 spells CASSQDVGGLRNEQFF. Here the CDR3 DNA reads TGTGCCAGCAGCCAAGACGTCGGAGGGTTGAGGAATGAGCAGTTCTTC.

This clonotype was seen ten or more times. The chain is built from TRBV4-2 and TRBJ2-2, with D tentatively TRBD2 (5 bases). This CDR3 is 17 amino acids long. Trimming removed 2 bases at V and 5 bases at J, with 18 bases between. Germline CDR1 reads LGHNA; CDR2 reads YNFKEQ. The CDR3 DNA reads TGTGCCAGCAGCCAATCGTCTGAGGGAATGAGGACCGGGGAGCTGTTTTTT. Translation gives CASSQSSEGMRTGELFF.

Many counts were recorded for this clonotype. This rearrangement joins TRBV4-1 to TRBJ2-2; D tentatively fits TRBD1 or TRBD2 (5 bases each). CDR1 is MGHRA and CDR2 is YSYEKL in the germline V gene. This CDR3 is 16 amino acids long. V was pared by 3 bases and J by 2 bases, with 13 bases between. CDR3 residues: CASSQTGTTNTGELFF. As DNA, the CDR3 is TGCGCCAGCAGCCAGACCGGGACCACTAACACCGGGGAGCTGTTTTTT.